This TCR beta chain was obtained from a study of identical twins. Study observations and caveats: Among out-of-frame alpha sequences shared by twins, low generation probability occurred in excess.

TCRdb re-called the 5' RACE reads with MiXCR, one entry per CDR3 protein. The sample lists under 800,000 distinct CDR3 sequences, around 21% occurring once. The table lists this clonotype with many counts. Antigen specificity is unknown. Germline V lookup: CDR1 SGHRS, CDR2 YFSETQ. V was clipped by 4 bases and J by 1 base, with 11 bases between them. The CDR3 is 14 amino acids. The same sample was also used in a study of T cells expressing NK-cell markers. Per that paper: Each of about six donors carried dominant NKG2C+ clonotypes accounting for about 1.0-8% of CD8+ T cells.

The specimen sequenced was PBMCs. This receptor was taken from a woman between 18 and 29 years old in good health. The V gene is TRBV5-1, the J gene TRBJ1-1; D is uncertain. The CDR3 loop is CASSRPAGNTEAFF. As DNA, the CDR3 is TGCGCCAGCAGCCGGCCGGCAGGGAACACTGAAGCTTTCTTT.